A single count supports the clone carrying this T cell receptor (beta chain). In the source study's methods: Counts of nucleated cells, estimated from reference gene primer amplification, were obtained. Using immunoSEQ multiplex PCR, the repertoire was profiled, and TCRdb retains in-frame clones only, with some absent. The V and J calls and clone size are taken from that table; D and trimming were inferred from the DNA. This repertoire shows 120,000 to 150,000 clones, 80% to 90% found once; its top ten account for approximately 40%. This sample stems from a study of blood T cell repertoires in COVID-19. As for the study in general: COVID-19 samples, acute and convalescent, were from the United States, Italy and Spain. T cells, B-cell-depleted T cells, or PBMCs supplied cDNA or gDNA.

V shed 2 bases and J 5 bases; nucleotides not matched to a gene: 6. Per the germline V gene, CDR1 is MNHEY and CDR2 is SVGEGT. The CDR3 spans 15 residues. This receptor was obtained from a man aged 45-65 years who had recovered from COVID-19. The chain combines TRBV6-2 or TRBV6-3 with TRBJ1-1; 9 bases map to TRBD1. The sample comprised peripheral blood. CDR3 DNA sequence: TGTGCCAGCAGTTACACAGGGGGCAGAGGGACTGAAGCTTTCTTT. Its translation: CASSYTGGRGTEAFF.